Each of the 7 T cell receptor beta chains below was sequenced from the same sample in a study of blood T cell repertoires in COVID-19. Produced via immunoSEQ multiplex PCR; TCRdb's table is partial and in-frame only. This sample has 300,000 to 500,000 clones, with more than 75% found just once. Sequenced sample: PBMCs or T cells enriched from blood (not recorded which). All receptors derive from a woman aged 25 to 45 with acute COVID-19.

V is TRBV25-1 and J is TRBJ2-7; 8 bases line up with TRBD1. Germline trimming cut 6 bases from V and 1 base from J; bases unmatched to any gene: 11. From germline, CDR1 is MGHDK and CDR2 SYGVNS. The CDR3 has 16 amino acids. The CDR3, as DNA: TGTGCCAGCAGCACTGTCCGACAGGGGTCTTCCTACGAGCAGTACTTC. Translating it yields CASSTVRQGSSYEQYF.

Regarding this clone: Compared with germline, one end of the junction differs, possibly owing to a read error. The V and J genes are TRBV20-1 and TRBJ2-7, with TRBD1 matching over 7 bases. Germline V gene lookup returns CDR1 DFQATT and CDR2 SNEGSKA (reference sequence). This CDR3 contains 11 residues. In DNA form, the CDR3 reads TGTTCCACAGGGGTAGCCTACGAGCAGTACTTC. As protein: CSTGVAYEQYF.

The chain is built from TRBV4-1 and TRBJ2-7; D may be TRBD1 (6 bases). The V end lost 2 bases, the J end lost 2 bases, and 10 bases lay between the germline ends. There are 14 residues in the CDR3. Per the germline V gene, CDR1 is MGHRA and CDR2 is YSYEKL. DNA of the CDR3: TGCGCCAGCAGCCAACCGGGACAAGCCTACGAGCAGTACTTC. Its translation is CASSQPGQAYEQYF.

The rearrangement joins TRBV9 to TRBJ2-6; D is possibly TRBD2 (5 bases). The CDR3 sequence is 17 residues long. The germline V and J ends were trimmed by 3 bases and 0 bases, with 13 bases remaining between them. Germline V gene sequence: CDR1 SGDLS, CDR2 YYNGEE. The CDR3, as DNA: TGTGCCAGCAGCGCCCGCGGGCCCTCCTCTGGGGCCAACGTCCTGACTTTC. Its protein is CASSARGPSSGANVLTF.

This rearrangement joins TRBV6-5 to TRBJ2-2, with D hard to call. This CDR3 is built from 15 residues. Germline values: CDR1 MNHEY, CDR2 SVGAGI. The V end lost 0 bases, the J end lost 2 bases, and 7 bases lay between the germline ends. CDR3 nucleotides: TGTGCCAGCAGTTACTCGACAAGCAACACCGGGGAGCTGTTTTTT. It specifies CASSYSTSNTGELFF.

This sequence joins TRBV19 and TRBJ1-2; D unresolved. Trimming left V 5 bases short and J 5 bases short, with 3 bases between. Germline values: CDR1 LNHDA, CDR2 SQIVND (reference sequence). The CDR3 covers 10 residues. The CDR3 loop is CASSSYGYTF. In DNA form, the CDR3 reads TGTGCCAGTAGTTCTTATGGCTACACCTTC.

This clone was found a few times. The chain recombines TRBV5-1 with TRBJ2-3; 10 positions match TRBD1. Germline CDR1 is SGHRS and CDR2 is YFSETQ. V shed 4 bases and J 5 bases; nucleotides not matched to a gene: 4. CDR3 length: 14 amino acids. Written as DNA, the CDR3 is TGCGCCAGCAGCCGGACAGGGGGGAAAGATACGCAGTATTTT. Translating gives CASSRTGGKDTQYF. The variable domain in full, with the rest retrieved from reference TRBV5-1 and TRBJ2-3, is KAGVTQTPRYLIKTRGQQVTLSCSPISGHRSVSWYQQTPGQGLQFLFEYFSETQRNKGNFPGRFSGRQFSNSRSEMNVSTLELGDSALYLCASSRTGGKDTQYFGPGTRLTVL.